The source of this T cell receptor (beta chain) is a study of shared clonotypes between healthy human individuals. Findings of the study overall: Between a few donors, naive CD4 clonotypes were shared at a level of about 5%.

It was into CD45RA+ naive and CD45RA-negative memory subsets that the CD4+ cells were split. Trimming removed 2 bases at V and 7 bases at J, with 11 bases between. The CDR3 loop spans 13 amino acids. Per the germline V gene, CDR1 is SEHNR and CDR2 is FQNEAQ (reference sequence). Generated by immunoSEQ multiplex PCR, the TCRdb table keeps only in-frame clones and is missing some. The table lists 2 million to 2.5 million clones, under 95% of them singletons. Concerning this clone: Its antigen is as yet unknown.

V usage is TRBV7-9 and J usage is TRBJ1-1; no firm D call. Sequenced sample: naive CD4+ T cells from PBMCs. As for subset: CD45RA+ positively selected. This clonotype originated in a man aged 18 to 30 in good health. Some clones in this sample may be carry-over from other donors' samples. CDR3 in amino acids: CASSLHSDLEAFF. The CDR3 DNA reads as TGTGCCAGCAGCTTACATAGCGACCTTGAAGCTTTCTTT.